The TCR beta chain described here comes from a study of response to subunit inactivated influenza vaccine. The CDR3 extends over 16 amino acids. The V and J ends lost 0 bases and 4 bases, in that order; junction bases with no gene match: 6. In germline, CDR1 is LNHNV, CDR2 YYDKDF (reference sequence). From the RT-PCR reads, TCRdb called clonotypes with MiXCR, one entry per CDR3 protein. The table lists about 650,000 distinct CDR3 sequences, about 15% of them singletons. This clonotype was detected only a few times. The rearrangement joins TRBV15 to TRBJ2-3; 8 positions match TRBD1. Here the sequenced sample was PBMCs from blood, taken 12 days after vaccination. This TCR was sampled from a man aged 50 to 60 who received an inactivated influenza vaccine. DNA of the CDR3: TGTGCCACCAGCAGAGATCTCTTACAGGGGGCAGATACGCAGTATTTT. This encodes CATSRDLLQGADTQYF.